This T cell receptor beta chain was sequenced during a study of blood T cell repertoires in COVID-19. With 4 bases clipped from V and 7 bases from J, the junction kept 5 bases outside the gene matches. Germline V gene lookup returns CDR1 SGHRS and CDR2 YFSETQ. CDR3 length: 13 amino acids. Method: immunoSEQ multiplex PCR; TCRdb's copy keeps in-frame clones and lacks some. This sample has 350,000 to 450,000 clones; approximately 90% occur once, and the top ten carry roughly 0.9%. V gene TRBV5-1 combines with J gene TRBJ1-5, with TRBD1 matching over 7 bases. Sequencing was done on a sample of PBMCs or T cells enriched from blood (not recorded which). The TCR originated in a woman aged 35 to 49 who had been exposed to COVID-19. The CDR3 reads CASSTRGPQPQHF. The CDR3 DNA reads TGCGCCAGCAGCACAAGGGGGCCCCAGCCCCAGCATTTT.